Following are 23 T cell receptor beta chains from one sample sequenced in a study of PD-1 blockade in classical Hodgkin lymphoma. Produced via immunoSEQ multiplex PCR; TCRdb's table is partial and in-frame only. This table has approximately 12,000 clones, roughly four fifths appearing once. Each patient relapsed following autologous stem cell transplantation, and prior brentuximab vedotin exposure differed. Here the sequenced sample was peripheral blood mononuclear cells (PBMCs), taken before the second cycle of nivolumab. The receptor source for this set is a human donor with classical Hodgkin lymphoma.

This clone was observed once. V is TRBV7-8 and J is TRBJ1-1; D remains unclear. V shed 1 base and J shed 1 base, with 7 bases lying between them. The CDR3 extends over 14 amino acids. The V gene's germline CDR1 is SGHVS and CDR2 FQNEAQ. CDR3 DNA: TGTGCCAGCAGCTTAGGAGACGAGAACACTGAAGCTTTCTTT. As protein: CASSLGDENTEAFF.

This clone was seen once. This chain joins TRBV5-1 and TRBJ1-2; D unclear. The CDR3 extends over 12 amino acids. Germline CDR1 reads SGHRS; CDR2 reads YFSETQ. With 4 bases removed from V and 3 bases from J, the gap between germline ends came to 7 bases. CDR3 nucleotide sequence: TGCGCCAGCAGCACGTGGGACTATGGCTACACCTTC. Encoded protein: CASSTWDYGYTF.

The chain recombines TRBV5-1 with TRBJ1-1, with D unresolved. Looked up from germline, CDR1 is SGHRS and CDR2 is YFSETQ. V was clipped by 2 bases and J by 10 bases, with 12 bases between them. The CDR3 covers 12 residues. The CDR3 protein is CASSLDAQRAFF. Written as DNA, the CDR3 is TGCGCCAGCAGCTTAGACGCACAGAGAGCTTTCTTT.

The CDR3 bases are TGTGCCACCTACCGGGACAGGGGGCTATACACTGAAGCTTTCTTT. Its translation: CATYRDRGLYTEAFF. This chain joins TRBV10-3 and TRBJ1-1; 12 positions agree with TRBD1. Germline trimming cut 10 bases from V and 3 bases from J; bases unmatched to any gene: 9. The CDR3 sequence is 15 residues long. CDR1 and CDR2 (germline): ENHRY, SYGVKD.

This clone has a single count. The chain carries TRBV13 and TRBJ2-3; 7 nucleotides match TRBD2. Germline V gene data show CDR1 as PRHDT and CDR2 as FYEKMQ (reference sequence). The trim removed 5 bases at V and 4 bases at J, leaving 12 bases unmatched. This CDR3 spans 16 amino acids. CDR3 amino acids: CASSNPGEGSSDTQYF. CDR3 coding DNA: TGTGCCAGCAGCAATCCCGGGGAGGGCAGTTCAGATACGCAGTATTTT.

The chain combines TRBV5-1 with TRBJ2-5; 11 bases match TRBD2. Per germline, CDR1 SGHRS and CDR2 YFSETQ. This CDR3 is 16 amino acids long. With 0 bases clipped from V and 4 bases from J, the junction kept 5 bases outside the gene matches. The CDR3 nucleotides read TGCGCCAGCAGCTTGGGGCTAGCGGGGGGCGTAGAGACCCAGTACTTC. Residues: CASSLGLAGGVETQYF.

The chain links TRBV9 to TRBJ2-1, with 10 bases lining up with TRBD1. The CDR3 has 16 amino acids. The V and J ends lost 8 bases and 5 bases, in that order; junction bases with no gene match: 13. Germline CDR1 is SGDLS and CDR2 is YYNGEE. CDR3 residues: CASKGRGTGANNEQFF. CDR3 nucleotide sequence: TGTGCCAGTAAGGGCCGCGGGACAGGGGCCAACAATGAGCAGTTCTTC.

This sequence joins TRBV7-9 and TRBJ2-5, with D unresolved. In germline, CDR1 is SEHNR, CDR2 FQNEAQ (reference sequence). The CDR3 has 14 residues. V lost 6 bases and J lost 1, with 12 bases in between. The CDR3 here is CASRDSGFQETQYF. The CDR3 DNA reads as TGTGCCAGCAGGGATTCGGGCTTCCAAGAGACCCAGTACTTC.

V gene TRBV28 combines with J gene TRBJ2-3, with D perhaps matching TRBD2 (6 bases). Germline CDR1 and CDR2: MDHEN and SYDVKM. The CDR3 length is 15 residues. V lost 5 bases to trimming and J lost 6 bases, with 18 bases between them. The CDR3 DNA reads as TGTGCCAGCAGTCATAGCGGTCCCAGAATGGATACGCAGTATTTT. It encodes CASSHSGPRMDTQYF. Supplemented by reference TRBV28 and TRBJ2-3, the full variable domain reads DVKVTQSSRYLVKRTGEKVFLECVQDMDHENMFWYRQDPGLGLRLIYFSYDVKMKEKGDIPEGYSVSREKKERFSLILESASTNQTSMYLCASSHSGPRMDTQYFGPGTRLTVL.

V and J are TRBV5-1 and TRBJ2-7; 13 bases match TRBD2. Germline CDR1 SGHRS, CDR2 YFSETQ. The CDR3 sequence is 18 residues long. Trimming at V came to 3 bases and at J to 4 bases, leaving 13 bases not matched to a gene. The CDR3 DNA is TGCGCCAGCAGCTGGGGGACTAGCGGGACTCAGCGAATTTACGAGCAGTACTTC. Its protein is CASSWGTSGTQRIYEQYF.

The chain employs TRBV6-5 and TRBJ1-1, with 7 bases lining up with TRBD1. This CDR3 is 12 amino acids long. The V segment lost 5 bases and the J segment 7 bases; nucleotides outside the gene matches: 4. Germline values: CDR1 MNHEY, CDR2 SVGAGI. The CDR3 loop reads CASSPWTGEAFF. CDR3 coding DNA: TGTGCCAGCAGTCCGTGGACAGGTGAAGCTTTCTTT.

This sequence joins TRBV15 and TRBJ2-5; tentatively, D is TRBD1 (5 bases). This CDR3 comprises 17 residues. Germline V lookup: CDR1 LNHNV, CDR2 YYDKDF (reference sequence). V shed 0 bases and J shed 0 bases, with 14 bases lying between them. CDR3 in amino acids: CATSRDPDSWYQETQYF. The CDR3 DNA reads as TGTGCCACCAGCAGAGATCCCGACAGTTGGTACCAAGAGACCCAGTACTTC.

The chain has TRBV4-3 and TRBJ2-5, with D perhaps TRBD2 (7 bases). The CDR3 contains 18 residues. Germline V gene data show CDR1 as LGHNA and CDR2 as YSLEER. V shed 4 bases and J shed 4 bases, with 25 bases lying between them. CDR3 residues: CASSPMGGAGARGETQYF. CDR3 DNA sequence: TGCGCCAGCAGCCCCATGGGGGGGGCGGGGGCTCGGGGAGAGACCCAGTACTTC.

This clone was detected a few times. The chain joins TRBV5-8 to TRBJ1-3; possible D gene TRBD1, 6 bases. CDR3 length: 14 residues. In germline, CDR1 is SGHTS, CDR2 YDEGEE. V was trimmed by 6 bases and J by 2 bases, leaving 12 bases between them. This CDR3 is CASTLDRPGNTIYF. In DNA, the CDR3 is TGTGCCAGCACCCTAGACAGGCCTGGAAACACCATATATTTT.

The chain carries TRBV28 and TRBJ2-1; 8 positions match TRBD1. The CDR3 runs to 14 residues. J was trimmed by 7 bases and V by 2 bases; bases with no gene match: 4. Germline lookup yields CDR1 MDHEN and CDR2 SYDVKM. In DNA form, the CDR3 reads TGTGCCAGCAGTTTAACAGGGGGTATGAATGAGCAGTTCTTC. Translating gives CASSLTGGMNEQFF. Based on the CDR3 plus reference TRBV28 and TRBJ2-1, the full variable domain is DVKVTQSSRYLVKRTGEKVFLECVQDMDHENMFWYRQDPGLGLRLIYFSYDVKMKEKGDIPEGYSVSREKKERFSLILESASTNQTSMYLCASSLTGGMNEQFFGPGTRLTVL.

The gene calls are TRBV5-1 and TRBJ1-4, with no clear D. Between the trimmed V and J ends, which lost 2 bases and 3 bases, there was a span of 11 bases. The CDR3 runs 15 residues. The germline V gene has CDR1 SGHRS and CDR2 YFSETQ. CDR3 sequence: CASSFGSLPNEKLFF. As DNA, the CDR3 is TGCGCCAGCAGCTTCGGCAGCCTACCTAATGAAAAACTGTTTTTT.

The rearrangement uses TRBV18 and TRBJ2-2; 12 bases match TRBD2. CDR1 and CDR2 (germline): KGHSH, LQKENI. This CDR3 has 15 residues. V was pared by 1 base and J by 7 bases, with 1 base of the junction left unmatched. CDR3 amino acids: CASSPLLAGGGELFF. In DNA, the CDR3 is TGTGCCAGCTCACCACTACTAGCGGGAGGCGGGGAGCTGTTTTTT.

The chain couples TRBV9 to TRBJ2-7, with D maybe TRBD2 (7 bases). Germline V gene lookup returns CDR1 SGDLS and CDR2 YYNGEE. Trimming cost V 0 bases and J 0 bases, with 13 bases left between them. This CDR3 has 16 amino acids. The CDR3 sequence is CASSVDGGADSYEQYF. The CDR3 DNA is TGTGCCAGCAGCGTAGATGGGGGGGCCGACTCCTACGAGCAGTACTTC.

The rearrangement joins TRBV5-1 to TRBJ1-4; TRBD1 is a possible D gene (5 bases). Germline-derived CDR1 and CDR2 are SGHRS and YFSETQ. V shed 0 bases and J shed 7 bases, with 10 bases lying between them. The CDR3 has 14 residues. CDR3 DNA sequence: TGCGCCAGCAGCTTGGCGGGGGTTGGTGAAAAACTGTTTTTT. It yields the protein CASSLAGVGEKLFF. The full variable domain, completed using reference TRBV5-1 and TRBJ1-4, is KAGVTQTPRYLIKTRGQQVTLSCSPISGHRSVSWYQQTPGQGLQFLFEYFSETQRNKGNFPGRFSGRQFSNSRSEMNVSTLELGDSALYLCASSLAGVGEKLFFGSGTQLSVL.

The V call is TRBV28, the J call TRBJ2-3; 7 bases are shared with TRBD1. The trim removed 1 base at V and 1 base at J, leaving 2 bases unmatched. Looked up from germline, CDR1 is MDHEN and CDR2 is SYDVKM. The CDR3 is 15 amino acids. CDR3 nucleotide sequence: TGTGCCAGCAGTTTATATAGGGGGCGCACAGATACGCAGTATTTT. This encodes CASSLYRGRTDTQYF.

This clone was found once. The chain recombines TRBV2 with TRBJ1-2; 10 bases map to TRBD1. Trimming at V came to 7 bases and at J to 4 bases, leaving 18 bases not matched to a gene. From germline, CDR1 is SNHLY and CDR2 FYNNEI. CDR3 size: 18 residues. The CDR3 nucleotides are TGTGCCAGCACCGGGCCCGGGACAGGGGTCCTCTGGGGCTATGGCTACACCTTC. It yields the protein CASTGPGTGVLWGYGYTF.

The rearrangement uses TRBV7-9 and TRBJ1-5; D call uncertain. Germline-derived CDR1 and CDR2 are SEHNR and FQNEAQ (reference sequence). The length of the CDR3 is 15 residues. V lost 4 bases and J 0 bases, leaving 10 bases between the germline ends. The chain's CDR3 is CASSSTGSSNQPQHF. Here the CDR3 DNA reads TGTGCCAGCAGCTCGACCGGGAGTAGCAATCAGCCCCAGCATTTT.

The chain joins TRBV5-1 to TRBJ1-1, with 7 positions matching TRBD1. The length of the CDR3 is 14 residues. V lost 2 bases and J lost 0; bases outside the gene matches: 1. Germline CDR1 and CDR2: SGHRS and YFSETQ. The DNA for the CDR3 is TGCGCCAGCAGCTTAGACAGGGTGAACACTGAAGCTTTCTTT. Protein: CASSLDRVNTEAFF.